This T cell receptor beta chain comes out of a study of CD8 T cells in ankylosing spondylitis (dated by TCRdb to 2015 to 2018). For the wider study: The study profiled T cell receptor beta repertoires in healthy donors and ankylosing spondylitis patients to find disease-linked TCR variants. Peripheral blood samples were taken, and synovial fluid was additionally collected from ankylosing spondylitis patients. The full study cohort comprised 25 ankylosing spondylitis patients and roughly 100 healthy donors. Findings and caveats that apply to the study as a whole: Some motif variants had previously been reported in the synovial fluid and blood of reactive arthritis patients, which suggests shared mechanisms of disease initiation. The disease-linked clones were reported as significantly enriched in matched synovial fluid samples from ankylosing spondylitis patients. Blood from ankylosing spondylitis patients appeared to be characterized by a TCR beta motif composed of eight highly homologous amino acid variants. In peripheral blood, the disease-linked clones were found at relatively low frequencies and had a CD8+ phenotype.

As to this clonotype: No cognate antigen has been identified for it. It has no much larger one-base neighbor in the sample; base qualities were not kept.

Sequencing instrument: Illumina HiSeq 2500. Quantitative 5'-RACE with molecular barcodes was the method used to prepare the TCR beta libraries. In the authors' own workflow: To identify disease-linked TCR variants, a new computational method was used, one built on a probabilistic model of VDJ rearrangement. Clones were called with MiXCR by TCRdb after fastp trimmed the public reads at Q25, and only in-frame beta chains were retained. Entries that share a CDR3 protein sequence are merged under the most common genes and DNA. The V and J calls were not made by the authors but by TCRdb's processing. The sample table records hundreds of thousands of distinct CDR3 sequences; approximately 24% of these occur just once. Of the sample, roughly 6.7% falls within the top ten clones. The source material was blood, either unsorted or a sorted T cell fraction (not recorded which). This TCR was sampled from a male donor with ankylosing spondylitis or in good health (not recorded which).

The CDR3 reads CASSPHRSQGMNTEAFF. The sequenced DNA is TGTGCCAGCAGTCCACATCGCAGCCAGGGGATGAACACTGAAGCTTTCTTT. The chain employs TRBV27 and TRBJ1-1; TRBD1 is perhaps the D gene, given 6 matching bases. V is cut by 5 bases and J by 0 bases, and the space between the germline ends is 19 bases. The germline V gene (reference sequence) gives CDR1 as MNHEY and CDR2 as SMNVEV. The CDR3 holds 17 amino acids from the cysteine to the phenylalanine. The DNA shown is the 51-base CDR3, in frame from base 1.